Below, 30 T cell receptor beta chains from the same sample are listed, as sequenced in a study of blood T cells in healthy people across ages. It was with a sample-barcoded 5' primer and a J-beta primer mix that a second PCR of roughly 7 to 12 cycles was run. TCRdb reprocessed the 5' RACE reads with MiXCR, giving one entry per CDR3 protein. The sample holds about 640,000 distinct CDR3 sequences; about 54% are singletons and the top ten take 30% to 40%. Sequencing was carried out using blood. The receptors stem from a man in his 60s in good health.

This clonotype came up once. The rearrangement links TRBV11-3 to TRBJ2-1, with 10 bases aligning to TRBD2. Germline V gene data show CDR1 as SGHNT and CDR2 as YENEEA. The CDR3 loop spans 18 amino acids. V lost 1 base to trimming and J lost 4 bases; unmatched junction nucleotides: 10. The DNA of the CDR3 is TGTGCCAGCAGCTTAGGGGTTTCTAGCGGGGGCCGATACAATGAGCAGTTCTTC. Protein: CASSLGVSSGGRYNEQFF.

This clonotype showed up just once. J is TRBJ2-2 and V is TRBV2, with D tentatively TRBD2 (5 bases). Germline CDR1 SNHLY, CDR2 FYNNEI. Trimming stripped 5 bases from V and 5 bases from J, with 15 bases between. This CDR3 comprises 15 residues. CDR3 sequence reads: CASSSLTTSTGELFF. CDR3 coding DNA: TGTGCCAGCAGTTCGTTGACTACCTCTACCGGGGAGCTGTTTTTT. The full variable domain, rest sourced from reference TRBV2 and TRBJ2-2, is EPEVTQTPSHQVTQMGQEVILRCVPISNHLYFYWYRQILGQKVEFLVSFYNNEISEKSEIFDDQFSVERPDGSNFTLKIRSTKLEDSAMYFCASSSLTTSTGELFFGEGSRLTVL.

CDR3 amino acids: CASSLFALAGGELFF. CDR3 nucleotide sequence: TGTGCCAGCAGCTTATTTGCTCTAGCGGGCGGGGAGCTGTTTTTT. This chain connects TRBV7-2 to TRBJ2-2, with 8 nucleotides matching TRBD2. Germline trimming cut 2 bases from V and 7 bases from J; bases unmatched to any gene: 6. The CDR3 contains 15 residues. CDR1 and CDR2 from the germline V gene are SGHTA and FQGNSA.

The chain employs TRBV7-2 and TRBJ2-5; the match to TRBD2 covers 8 bases. With V trimmed by 1 base and J by 5 bases, 9 bases remained unmatched. The CDR3 is 16 residues long. CDR1 is SGHTA and CDR2 is FQGNSA in the germline V gene. The CDR3 region has the DNA TGTGCCAGCAGCTTAGTAGGGACTAGGCCCGGGGAGACCCAGTACTTC. It translates to CASSLVGTRPGETQYF.

The chain links TRBV4-3 to TRBJ2-7; possibly TRBD2 for D (5 bases). The tail of the sequence fits TRBJ2-5 better, so the J call may be wrong. CDR3 length equals 15 residues. From germline, CDR1 is LGHNA and CDR2 YSLEER. The CDR3 protein is CASSQGLNGEETQYF. CDR3 nucleotides: TGCGCCAGCAGCCAAGGCTTGAACGGGGAAGAGACCCAGTACTTC.

V is TRBV7-9 and J is TRBJ2-5; D gene unclear. Between the trimmed V and J ends, which lost 5 bases and 0 bases, there was a span of 10 bases. Looked up from germline, CDR1 is SEHNR and CDR2 is FQNEAQ (reference sequence). This CDR3 spans 14 amino acids. CDR3 in DNA: TGTGCCAGCAGCCCACTGTGGTACCAAGAGACCCAGTACTTC. Amino acids: CASSPLWYQETQYF.

J is TRBJ2-7 and V is TRBV5-6; D remains unclear. The CDR3 spans 13 residues. Germline V gives CDR1 SGHDT, CDR2 YYEEEE. V was pared by 4 bases and J by 0 bases, with 8 bases between. CDR3 coding DNA: TGTGCCAGCAGCACCACTAACTCCTACGAGCAGTACTTC. It encodes CASSTTNSYEQYF. Filled out from reference TRBV5-6 and TRBJ2-7, the complete variable domain reads DAGVTQSPTHLIKTRGQQVTLRCSPKSGHDTVSWYQQALGQGPQFIFQYYEEEERQRGNFPDRFSGHQFPNYSSELNVNALLLGDSALYLCASSTTNSYEQYFGPGTRLTVT.

The chain carries TRBV7-9 and TRBJ1-2; tentative D call: TRBD1 (5 bases). V was trimmed by 2 bases and J by 0 bases, leaving 7 bases between them. The germline CDR1 and CDR2 sequences are SEHNR and FQNEAQ (reference sequence). This CDR3 is 14 amino acids long. CDR3 sequence (DNA): TGTGCCAGCAGCTTAACAGGAACTAACTATGGCTACACCTTC. Protein: CASSLTGTNYGYTF.

The chain carries TRBV27 and TRBJ1-2; D unresolved. Trimming pared 4 bases from V and 3 bases from J, leaving 15 bases between. Germline V gives CDR1 MNHEY, CDR2 SMNVEV (reference sequence). This CDR3 spans 15 amino acids. CDR3 in DNA: TGTGCCAGCAGTTGCCCAGGAGTACTCGACTATGGCTACACCTTC. Protein: CASSCPGVLDYGYTF.

This chain connects TRBV7-9 to TRBJ1-6; D unresolved. Trimming cost V 2 bases and J 7 bases, with 6 bases left between them. The germline gives CDR1 SEHNR, CDR2 FQNEAQ (reference sequence). The CDR3 totals 13 residues. CDR3 bases: TGTGCCAGCAGCTTAAGTCTGAATTCACCCCTCCACTTT. Translated, it gives CASSLSLNSPLHF.

Only a few counts were recorded for this clonotype. The gene calls are TRBV14 and TRBJ2-1, with D perhaps TRBD1 or TRBD2 (5 bases each). From germline, CDR1 is SGHDN and CDR2 FVKESK. Trimming removed 3 bases at V and 3 bases at J, with 15 bases between. This CDR3 has 16 residues. The CDR3 nucleotides read TGTGCCAGCAGCCATCCCGGGACCAGGGTCTACAATGAGCAGTTCTTC. This encodes CASSHPGTRVYNEQFF.

Here the CDR3 DNA reads TGTGCCAGCAGCCCCACGGGCAGGGGGCGGCCAGAAGCTTTCTTT. Translated: CASSPTGRGRPEAFF. V is TRBV28 and J is TRBJ1-1; TRBD1 aligns across 8 bases. Germline V gives CDR1 MDHEN, CDR2 SYDVKM. V lost 6 bases and J lost 8; bases outside the gene matches: 14. The CDR3 runs to 15 residues.

This clonotype was observed a single time. This chain joins TRBV12-3 or TRBV12-4 and TRBJ2-5; 11 positions agree with TRBD2. The J call may be incorrect, as the DNA end agrees better with TRBJ2-7. The CDR3 consists of 15 residues. The CDR3 region has the DNA TGTGCCAGCAGTTTCTTGACTAGCGGGGTCTGCGAGCAGTACTTC. Its translation is CASSFLTSGVCEQYF.

The V gene is TRBV12-3 or TRBV12-4, the J gene TRBJ2-3, with D tentatively TRBD1 or TRBD2 (5 bases each). V gave up 5 bases and J gave up 0 bases, with 12 bases separating them. The CDR3 sequence is 15 residues long. The CDR3 region is CASSRDGTSTDTQYF. In DNA, the CDR3 is TGTGCCAGCAGTCGGGACGGTACTAGCACAGATACGCAGTATTTT.

The V and J genes are TRBV6-1 and TRBJ2-3, with D uncertain. Trimming left V 7 bases short and J 10 bases short, with 6 bases between. The germline V gene encodes CDR1 MNHNS and CDR2 SASEGT. The CDR3 runs to 9 residues. Here the CDR3 reads CASNHPQYF. CDR3 sequence (DNA): TGTGCCAGCAATCATCCGCAGTATTTT.

Only a few counts were recorded for this clonotype. This chain connects TRBV9 to TRBJ2-1, with 10 bases that match TRBD1. Trimming at V came to 0 bases and at J to 4 bases, leaving 1 base not matched to a gene. This CDR3 comprises 15 residues. Germline loops: CDR1 SGDLS, CDR2 YYNGEE. CDR3 DNA sequence: TGTGCCAGCAGCGTAGTGGGACAGGGGTACAATGAGCAGTTCTTC. Translating it yields CASSVVGQGYNEQFF. Full variable domain (rest looked up from reference TRBV9 and TRBJ2-1): DSGVTQTPKHLITATGQRVTLRCSPRSGDLSVYWYQQSLDQGLQFLIQYYNGEERAKGNILERFSAQQFPDLHSELNLSSLELGDSALYFCASSVVGQGYNEQFFGPGTRLTVL.

The chain carries TRBV12-3 or TRBV12-4 and TRBJ2-2; 10 bases fit TRBD1. The CDR3 sequence is 17 residues long. V trimming: 3 bases; J trimming: 4 bases; junction bases outside the gene matches: 8. CDR3 region: CASSFTPGTGATGELFF. In DNA, the CDR3 is TGTGCCAGCAGTTTCACGCCCGGGACAGGGGCCACCGGGGAGCTGTTTTTT.

Only a few counts were recorded for this clonotype. The chain is built from TRBV5-1 and TRBJ2-3; 7 bases are a match to TRBD1. The CDR3 is 11 residues long. Germline V gene data show CDR1 as SGHRS and CDR2 as YFSETQ. V trimming: 4 bases; J trimming: 11 bases; junction bases outside the gene matches: 4. The CDR3: CASSQDREQYF. Here the CDR3 DNA reads TGCGCCAGCAGCCAAGACAGGGAGCAGTATTTT.

V is TRBV4-1 and J is TRBJ2-1; D may be TRBD2 (6 bases). Germline lookup yields CDR1 MGHRA and CDR2 YSYEKL. The CDR3 extends over 14 amino acids. V was cut by 4 bases and J by 3 bases, with 10 bases left in between. The CDR3 is CASSRGTFYNEQFF. As DNA, the CDR3 is TGCGCCAGCAGCCGCGGGACTTTCTACAATGAGCAGTTCTTC.

The chain uses TRBV6-6 and TRBJ2-7; D is ambiguous. V gave up 8 bases and J gave up 2 bases, with 13 bases separating them. CDR3 length equals 13 residues. CDR1 and CDR2 from the germline V gene are MNHNY and SVGAGI (reference sequence). As DNA, the CDR3 is TGTGCCAGCGGTAGTAGTTCCACCTACGAGCAGTACTTC. Translated, it gives CASGSSSTYEQYF.

This clonotype has only a few counts. This chain joins TRBV7-2 and TRBJ1-5; no clear D. Germline V gene sequence: CDR1 SGHTA, CDR2 FQGNSA. The CDR3 contains 15 residues. Trimming removed 1 base at V and 3 bases at J, with 10 bases between. For the CDR3, the DNA is TGTGCCAGCAGCTTAGGGGTAGGGATCAATCAGCCCCAGCATTTT. Protein product: CASSLGVGINQPQHF. The variable domain in full, completed from reference TRBV7-2 and TRBJ1-5, reads GAGVSQSPSNKVTEKGKDVELRCDPISGHTALYWYRQSLGQGLEFLIYFQGNSAPDKSGLPSDRFSAERTGGSVSTLTIQRTQQEDSAVYLCASSLGVGINQPQHFGDGTRLSIL.

This clonotype was detected only a few times. The rearrangement links TRBV4-1 to TRBJ1-2; D unclear. This CDR3 comprises 16 residues. V was cut by 3 bases and J by 2 bases, with 16 bases left in between. Germline V gene sequence: CDR1 MGHRA, CDR2 YSYEKL. CDR3 DNA: TGCGCCAGCAGCCAGCCCGGGAGAGGATCCAACTATGGCTACACCTTC. Translation: CASSQPGRGSNYGYTF.

The V gene is TRBV7-2, the J gene TRBJ2-1; perhaps D is TRBD1 or TRBD2 (5 bases each). Germline V lookup: CDR1 SGHTA, CDR2 FQGNSA. V was shortened by 0 bases and J by 4 bases, with 16 bases between the two germline ends. The CDR3 extends over 17 amino acids. For the CDR3, the DNA is TGTGCCAGCAGCTTAGCGGGGGAAAGCAGAGGGTACAATGAGCAGTTCTTC. This encodes CASSLAGESRGYNEQFF.

This clonotype has only one observation. V is TRBV5-1 and J is TRBJ2-6; TRBD1 matches 10 bases. CDR1 SGHRS and CDR2 YFSETQ come from the germline V gene. This CDR3 is built from 18 residues. J lost 0 bases, V lost 7 bases, and 10 bases had no gene match. CDR3 sequence (DNA): TGCGCCAGCGAACTCGGGGACAGGGGTCACTCTGGGGCCAACGTCCTGACTTTC. Residues: CASELGDRGHSGANVLTF.

V usage is TRBV7-9 and J usage is TRBJ2-5; 7 bases line up with TRBD2. The J call is in doubt because the DNA end fits TRBJ2-7 better. The CDR3 is made up of 14 amino acids. Germline V gene data show CDR1 as SEHNR and CDR2 as FQNEAQ (reference sequence). CDR3 residues: CASSRGGLADEQYF. For the CDR3, the DNA is TGTGCCAGCAGCCGAGGCGGGCTAGCGGACGAGCAGTACTTC.

This chain links TRBV4-2 with TRBJ2-3, with unresolved D. Per germline, CDR1 LGHNA and CDR2 YNFKEQ. The V end was cut by 1 base, the J end by 1 base, with 9 bases between. CDR3 size: 15 residues. CDR3 sequence reads: CASSQAADRTDTQYF. CDR3 coding DNA: TGTGCCAGCAGCCAAGCTGCGGACCGCACAGATACGCAGTATTTT.

The J gene is TRBJ1-2, the V gene TRBV10-3, with a tentative D call TRBD1 (6 bases). The CDR3 has 13 amino acids. Between the trimmed V and J ends, which lost 5 bases and 2 bases, there was a span of 9 bases. Germline V gives CDR1 ENHRY, CDR2 SYGVKD. In DNA form, the CDR3 reads TGTGCCATCAGTTCTGGACAGAACTATGGCTACACCTTC. This codes for CAISSGQNYGYTF.

This clonotype was recorded many times. This chain joins TRBV9 and TRBJ1-1; 7 bases match TRBD1. V lost 0 bases, J lost 5 bases, and 7 bases stayed unmatched. CDR1 and CDR2 from the germline V gene are SGDLS and YYNGEE. The CDR3 covers 15 residues. The CDR3 region has the DNA TGTGCCAGCAGCGTAGCTAGCCAGGGGGGAACTGAAGCTTTCTTT. Translating it yields CASSVASQGGTEAFF.

The rearrangement uses TRBV3-1 and TRBJ1-4; 7 nucleotides align to TRBD1. Per the germline V gene, CDR1 is LGHDT and CDR2 is YNNKEL (reference sequence). V was clipped by 2 bases and J by 4 bases; unmatched bases: 7. The CDR3 length is 16 residues. The CDR3 DNA sequence: TGTGCCAGCAGCCAACGACCTCGGGACAGTAATGAAAAACTGTTTTTT. It codes for CASSQRPRDSNEKLFF.

This chain links TRBV5-6 with TRBJ2-2; the D gene is possibly TRBD2 (5 bases). CDR3 length: 16 amino acids. The V end lost 0 bases, the J end lost 4 bases, and 13 bases lay between the germline ends. Germline CDR1 is SGHDT and CDR2 is YYEEEE. In DNA form, the CDR3 reads TGTGCCAGCAGCTTGGATCCGGAGGCGGGCACCGGGGAGCTGTTTTTT. Translating it yields CASSLDPEAGTGELFF.